A selection of T cell receptor beta chains follows, all from one sample in a study of regulatory T cells in long-lasting Graves disease. TCRdb passed the multiplex PCR reads through MiXCR, listing each CDR3 protein once. The table includes 400,000 to 500,000 distinct CDR3 sequences, about 21% detected once. The sample here was peripheral blood mononuclear cells (PBMCs), taken when the disease was refractory, from a patient treated with antithyroid drugs. The receptors originated from a female donor with Graves disease. CDR3s include the opening cysteine and the closing phenylalanine or tryptophan. D genes are given only for firm matches. Clone size, where shown, is once, few, many, or a class for clones that have expanded.

d_call	clone_size	v_call	j_call	cdr3_length	cdr3_aa	cdr3_nt
.	.	TRBV19	TRBJ2-2	11	CASSVAGELFF	TGTGCCAGTAGCGTTGCCGGGGAGCTGTTTTTT
.	many	TRBV7-8	TRBJ2-7	13	CASSLGNWYEQYF	TGTGCCAGCAGCTTGGGGAACTGGTACGAGCAGTACTTC
TRBD1	.	TRBV6-1	TRBJ1-5	15	CASTATGGSNQPQHF	TGTGCCAGCACCGCGACAGGGGGGAGCAATCAGCCCCAGCATTTT
.	.	TRBV28	TRBJ2-1	16	CASSSSGGLHEETQFF	TGTGCCAGCAGTTCCTCCGGAGGACTTCACGAAGAGACCCAGTTCTTC
.	.	TRBV7-9	TRBJ1-2	14	CASSLLGLNYGYTF	TGTGCCAGCAGCCTCCTCGGGCTTAACTATGGCTACACCTTC
TRBD1	many	TRBV27	TRBJ1-6	15	CASRKEGQGGSPLHF	TGTGCCAGCAGAAAAGAGGGACAGGGCGGTTCACCCCTCCACTTT
TRBD1	few	TRBV28	TRBJ1-1	15	CASSLEQGGKAEAFF	TGTGCCAGCAGTTTAGAGCAGGGGGGAAAAGCTGAAGCTTTCTTT
.	few	TRBV12-3/TRBV12-4	TRBJ1-2	14	CASSLAGATYGYTF	TGTGCCAGCAGTTTAGCAGGGGCTACCTATGGCTACACCTTC
.	.	TRBV24-1	TRBJ1-1	12	CATKGRNTEAFF	TGTGCCACCAAAGGGAGGAACACTGAAGCTTTCTTT
.	.	TRBV30	TRBJ1-1	14	CAWRTQGQNTEAFF	TGTGCCTGGAGAACCCAGGGGCAGAACACTGAAGCTTTCTTT
.	few	TRBV25-1	TRBJ1-1	13	CASIAGVGAEAFF	TGTGCCAGCATCGCAGGGGTGGGCGCTGAAGCTTTCTTT
.	few	TRBV7-9	TRBJ2-7	13	CASSSLISYEQYF	TGTGCCAGCAGCTCCCTCATCTCCTACGAGCAGTACTTC
TRBD1	.	TRBV20-1	TRBJ2-7	13	CSARVDRGYEQYF	TGCAGTGCTAGAGTGGACAGGGGTTACGAGCAGTACTTC
.	many	TRBV3-1	TRBJ1-2	13	CASSKTRDSGYTF	TGTGCCAGCAGCAAAACCCGGGACTCCGGCTACACCTTC
TRBD2	.	TRBV3-1	TRBJ2-7	19	CASSQDNPLLAASTYEQYF	TGTGCCAGCAGCCAAGATAACCCCCTACTAGCGGCCTCCACCTACGAGCAGTACTTC
TRBD1	many	TRBV12-3/TRBV12-4	TRBJ1-2	15	CASRPTGGLDYGYTF	TGTGCCAGCAGACCGACAGGGGGGTTGGACTATGGCTACACCTTC
.	.	TRBV28	TRBJ2-7	15	CASSEEGVPAYEQYF	TGTGCCAGCAGTGAAGAGGGTGTCCCAGCCTACGAGCAGTACTTC
TRBD2	many	TRBV7-9	TRBJ2-7	17	CASSLLAGTNRLAEQYF	TGTGCCAGCAGCTTACTAGCGGGAACGAATCGGCTAGCCGAGCAGTACTTC
TRBD2	many	TRBV28	TRBJ2-7	14	CASSINGLAYEQYF	TGTGCCAGCAGTATAAATGGACTAGCTTACGAGCAGTACTTC
TRBD2	.	TRBV11-2	TRBJ2-1	15	CASSPSGTVNNEQFF	TGTGCCAGCAGTCCGAGCGGGACCGTGAACAATGAGCAGTTCTTC
.	.	TRBV6-1	TRBJ2-7	14	CASTPAGTIGEQYF	TGTGCCAGCACTCCGGCCGGGACGATAGGGGAGCAGTACTTC
.	few	TRBV30	TRBJ1-6	13	CAWSNAYNSPLHF	TGTGCCTGGAGTAATGCATATAATTCACCCCTCCACTTT
TRBD2	few	TRBV7-9	TRBJ2-6	16	CASSPRGGVGANVLTF	TGTGCCAGCAGCCCAAGGGGAGGGGTCGGGGCCAACGTCCTGACTTTC
.	.	TRBV30	TRBJ1-1	13	CAWRLTVNTEAFF	TGTGCCTGGAGACTGACAGTGAACACTGAAGCTTTCTTT
.	many	TRBV5-1	TRBJ1-5	13	CASSRGKDQPQHF	TGCGCCAGCAGTCGGGGGAAAGATCAGCCCCAGCATTTT
TRBD1	many	TRBV11-2	TRBJ2-7	14	CASSFLGTAYEQYF	TGTGCCAGCAGCTTCCTCGGGACAGCCTACGAGCAGTACTTC
.	many	TRBV10-3	TRBJ2-2	13	CAISELGPGELFF	TGTGCCATCAGTGAATTGGGTCCCGGGGAGCTGTTTTTT
.	few	TRBV29-1	TRBJ2-5	11	CSARVEETQYF	TGCAGCGCCCGAGTAGAAGAGACCCAGTACTTC
.	many	TRBV3-1	TRBJ2-7	15	CASSQEGAAVYEQYF	TGTGCCAGCAGCCAAGAGGGGGCAGCTGTCTACGAGCAGTACTTC
.	.	TRBV29-1	TRBJ2-7	13	CSVVRASSYEQYF	TGCAGCGTTGTCAGGGCAAGCTCCTACGAGCAGTACTTC
TRBD1	few	TRBV27	TRBJ2-7	15	CASSTGQGISDEQYF	TGTGCCAGCAGTACGGGACAGGGCATATCGGACGAGCAGTACTTC
.	few	TRBV7-2	TRBJ1-6	18	CASSLGLYRPGDNSPLHF	TGTGCCAGCAGCTTAGGACTTTATCGACCTGGGGATAATTCACCCCTCCACTTT
.	many	TRBV9	TRBJ2-5	13	CASSVGRQETQYF	TGTGCCAGCAGCGTAGGGCGACAAGAGACCCAGTACTTC
.	many	TRBV28	TRBJ1-4	15	CASSLLQGTNEKLFF	TGTGCCAGCAGTTTATTGCAGGGGACTAATGAAAAACTGTTTTTT
.	.	TRBV19	TRBJ2-7	12	CATADRNYEQYF	TGTGCCACCGCCGACAGGAACTACGAGCAGTACTTC
.	.	TRBV3-1	TRBJ2-7	14	CASSQDGTSYEQYF	TGTGCCAGCAGCCAAGATGGGACATCCTACGAGCAGTACTTC
TRBD1	many	TRBV6-1	TRBJ1-1	15	CASTSPDRGWTEAFF	TGTGCCAGCACCTCCCCGGACAGGGGGTGGACTGAAGCTTTCTTT
.	few	TRBV28	TRBJ2-3	12	CASSLYGDTQYF	TGTGCCAGCAGTTTATATGGAGATACGCAGTATTTT
.	many	TRBV2	TRBJ2-7	10	CASAEYEQYF	TGTGCCTCAGCGGAGTACGAGCAGTACTTC
.	few	TRBV18	TRBJ1-5	18	CASSPPSRGIGSNQPQHF	TGTGCCAGCTCACCACCGAGTAGGGGTATCGGTAGCAATCAGCCCCAGCATTTT
.	many	TRBV20-1	TRBJ1-4	12	CSAPVGNEKLFF	TGCAGTGCTCCAGTCGGGAACGAGAAACTGTTTTTT
.	many	TRBV6-5	TRBJ1-4	15	CASSYLGGGREKLFF	TGTGCCAGCAGTTACTTGGGGGGAGGTCGTGAAAAACTGTTTTTT
.	.	TRBV29-1	TRBJ2-7	11	CSVRGNYEQYF	TGCAGCGTTCGGGGGAATTACGAGCAGTACTTC
.	many	TRBV3-1	TRBJ2-7	13	CASSPPLAAEQYF	TGTGCCAGCAGCCCCCCACTAGCTGCCGAGCAGTACTTC
.	.	TRBV20-1	TRBJ1-2	13	CSGLGPPTPGYTF	TGCAGTGGCTTAGGGCCTCCCACTCCGGGCTACACCTTC
TRBD1	many	TRBV28	TRBJ2-4	19	CASSYFLDRASIAKNIQYF	TGTGCCAGCTCCTACTTCCTGGACAGGGCATCTATAGCCAAAAACATTCAGTACTTC
TRBD1	.	TRBV7-2	TRBJ2-4	24	CASSLVGTGEGGEKGRIAKNIQYF	TGTGCCAGCAGCTTAGTCGGGACAGGGGAAGGGGGGGAGAAAGGTCGTATAGCCAAAAACATTCAGTACTTC
.	few	TRBV7-9	TRBJ2-5	16	CASSQGRQTPRETQYF	TGTGCCAGCAGCCAGGGACGACAGACACCCAGGGAGACCCAGTACTTC
.	.	TRBV29-1	TRBJ2-7	14	CSVEDLVTPYEQYF	TGCAGCGTTGAAGATCTAGTGACCCCCTACGAGCAGTACTTC
TRBD2	.	TRBV20-1	TRBJ2-1	13	CSARTGLVREQFF	TGCAGTGCTAGAACCGGACTAGTCCGCGAGCAGTTCTTC
.	.	TRBV14	TRBJ1-3	18	CASSQGLRPGPSGNTIYF	TGTGCCAGCAGCCAGGGCCTTCGACCGGGACCCTCTGGAAACACCATATATTTT
.	few	TRBV15	TRBJ2-4	14	CATSRGLADNIQYF	TGTGCCACCAGCAGAGGACTGGCCGATAACATTCAGTACTTC
TRBD1	many	TRBV7-9	TRBJ2-6	16	CASSFTGGTGANVLTF	TGTGCCAGCAGCTTCACAGGGGGCACTGGGGCCAACGTCCTGACTTTC
.	.	TRBV7-6	TRBJ2-5	14	CASSLGTWEETQYF	TGTGCCAGCAGCTTAGGGACTTGGGAAGAGACCCAGTACTTC
.	.	TRBV5-1	TRBJ2-3	14	CASSPGVSTDTQYF	TGCGCCAGCAGCCCAGGGGTTAGCACAGATACGCAGTATTTT
TRBD1	many	TRBV2	TRBJ1-5	15	CASSLDRGPNQPQHF	TGTGCCAGCAGTTTGGACAGGGGCCCTAATCAGCCCCAGCATTTT
TRBD2	once	TRBV15	TRBJ2-3	14	CATRAAGEADTQYF	TGTGCCACTAGGGCGGCGGGAGAGGCAGATACGCAGTATTTT
.	many	TRBV28	TRBJ1-4	14	CASSSGGVNEKLFF	TGTGCCAGCAGTTCTGGAGGGGTCAATGAAAAACTGTTTTTT
TRBD1	many	TRBV14	TRBJ2-2	16	CASRDSAQGATGELFF	TGTGCCAGCAGGGATTCGGCACAGGGGGCCACCGGGGAGCTGTTTTTT